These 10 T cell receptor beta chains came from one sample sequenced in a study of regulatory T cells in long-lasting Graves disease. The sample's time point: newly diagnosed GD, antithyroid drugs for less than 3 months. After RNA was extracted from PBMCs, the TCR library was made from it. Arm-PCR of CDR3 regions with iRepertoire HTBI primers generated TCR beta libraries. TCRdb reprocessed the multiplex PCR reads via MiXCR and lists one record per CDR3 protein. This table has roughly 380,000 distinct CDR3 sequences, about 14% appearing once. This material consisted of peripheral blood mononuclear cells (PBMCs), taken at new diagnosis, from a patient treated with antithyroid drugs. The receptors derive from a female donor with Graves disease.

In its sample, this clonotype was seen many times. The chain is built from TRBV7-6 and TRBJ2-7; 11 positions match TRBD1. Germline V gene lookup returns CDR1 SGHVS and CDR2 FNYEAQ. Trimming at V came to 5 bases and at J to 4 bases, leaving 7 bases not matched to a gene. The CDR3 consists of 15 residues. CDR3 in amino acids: CASSPGTGGDYEQYF. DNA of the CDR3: TGTGCCAGCAGCCCCGGGACAGGGGGTGATTACGAGCAGTACTTC.

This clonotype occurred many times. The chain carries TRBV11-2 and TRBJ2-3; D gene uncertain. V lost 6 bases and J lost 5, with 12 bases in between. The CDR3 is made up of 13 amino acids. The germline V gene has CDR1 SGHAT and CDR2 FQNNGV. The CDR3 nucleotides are TGTGCCAGCAGTTTATCGGGCGGAGATACGCAGTATTTT. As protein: CASSLSGGDTQYF.

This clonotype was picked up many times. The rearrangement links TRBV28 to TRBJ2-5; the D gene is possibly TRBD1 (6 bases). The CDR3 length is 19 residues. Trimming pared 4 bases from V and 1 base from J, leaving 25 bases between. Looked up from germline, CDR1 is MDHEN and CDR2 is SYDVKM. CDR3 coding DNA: TGTGCCAGCAGTTACCCCAGGGGCGTTGGGGGCGAGGGCCAAGAGACCCAGTACTTC. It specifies CASSYPRGVGGEGQETQYF. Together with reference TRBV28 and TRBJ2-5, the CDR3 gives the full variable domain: DVKVTQSSRYLVKRTGEKVFLECVQDMDHENMFWYRQDPGLGLRLIYFSYDVKMKEKGDIPEGYSVSREKKERFSLILESASTNQTSMYLCASSYPRGVGGEGQETQYFGPGTRLLVL.

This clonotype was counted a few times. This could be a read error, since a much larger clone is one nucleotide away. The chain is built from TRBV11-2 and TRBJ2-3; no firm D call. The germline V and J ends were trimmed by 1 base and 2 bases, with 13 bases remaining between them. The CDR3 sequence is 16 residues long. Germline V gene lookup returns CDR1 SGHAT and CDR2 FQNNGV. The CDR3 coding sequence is TGTGCCAGCAGCTTAGTCTGGGTCCCTCTCACAGATACGCAGTATTTT. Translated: CASSLVWVPLTDTQYF.

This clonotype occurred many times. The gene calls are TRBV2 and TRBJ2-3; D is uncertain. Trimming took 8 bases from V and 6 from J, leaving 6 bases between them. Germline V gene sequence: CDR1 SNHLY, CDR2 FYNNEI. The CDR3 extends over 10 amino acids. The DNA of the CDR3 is TGTGCCAGCGGTTATGATACGCAGTATTTT. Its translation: CASGYDTQYF.

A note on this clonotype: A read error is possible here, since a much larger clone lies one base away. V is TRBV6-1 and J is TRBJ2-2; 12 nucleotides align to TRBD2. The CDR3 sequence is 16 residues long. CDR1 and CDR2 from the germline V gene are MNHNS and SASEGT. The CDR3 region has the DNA TGTGCCAACAGTGAAGCGCTAGCGGGAGGGATCGGGGAGCTGTTTTTT. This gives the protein CANSEALAGGIGELFF.

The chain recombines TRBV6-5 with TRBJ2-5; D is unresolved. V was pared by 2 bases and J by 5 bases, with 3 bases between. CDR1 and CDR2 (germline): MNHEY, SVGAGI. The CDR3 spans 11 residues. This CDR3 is CASSYTETQYF. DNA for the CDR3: TGTGCCAGCAGTTACACGGAGACCCAGTACTTC.

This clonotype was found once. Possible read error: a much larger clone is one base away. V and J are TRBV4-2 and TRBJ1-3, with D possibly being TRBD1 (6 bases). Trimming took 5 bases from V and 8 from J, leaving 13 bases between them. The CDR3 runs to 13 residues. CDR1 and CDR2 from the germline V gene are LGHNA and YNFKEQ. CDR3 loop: CASSWRQDDTIYF. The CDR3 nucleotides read TGTGCCAGCAGCTGGCGACAGGACGACACCATATATTTT.

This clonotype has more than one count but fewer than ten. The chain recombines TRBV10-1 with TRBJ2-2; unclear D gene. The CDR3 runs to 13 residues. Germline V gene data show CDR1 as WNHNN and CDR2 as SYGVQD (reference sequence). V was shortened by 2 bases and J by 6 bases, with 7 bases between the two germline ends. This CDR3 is CASSEVIAGELFF. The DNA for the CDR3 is TGCGCCAGCAGTGAGGTTATCGCCGGGGAGCTGTTTTTT.

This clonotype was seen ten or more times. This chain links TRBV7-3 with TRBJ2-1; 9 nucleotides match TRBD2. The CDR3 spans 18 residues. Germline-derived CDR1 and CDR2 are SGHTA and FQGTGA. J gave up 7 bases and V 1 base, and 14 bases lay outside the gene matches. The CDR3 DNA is TGTGCCAGCAGCTTAAGGTCCCTAGCGGGGCACGGTGGGAATGAGCAGTTCTTC. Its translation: CASSLRSLAGHGGNEQFF.